Each of the 25 T cell receptor beta chains below was sequenced from the same sample in a study of molecular identifiers for immune sequencing clone quantification. One entry per CDR3 protein results from TCRdb running MiXCR on the PCR reads. The sample contains around 2,500 distinct CDR3 sequences, 24% of which appear only once. Sequenced material: naive CD8+ T cells from blood, with Jurkat cell RNA spiked in. Regarding subset: FACS-sorted CD8+CD4-CCR7+CD45RA+ naive T cells. These receptors came from a human donor in good health. Some libraries in this study had Jurkat cell RNA spiked in.

In its sample, this clonotype is medium-sized. J is TRBJ2-1 and V is TRBV23-1; D may be TRBD2 (6 bases). TRBV23-1 is an ORF; its function is uncertain. The V end lost 0 bases, the J end lost 6 bases, and 12 bases lay between the germline ends. The CDR3 sequence is 15 residues long. The CDR3 coding sequence is TGCGCCAGCAGTCAATCGGCGGGGACCAGCAATGAGCAGTTCTTC. Its translation is CASSQSAGTSNEQFF.

A note on this clonotype: A much more abundant neighbour one base away suggests this may be a read error. V is TRBV14 and J is TRBJ2-1; D is ambiguous. The length of the CDR3 is 14 residues. Germline V CDR1 and CDR2: SGHDN, FVKESK. The CDR3 reads CASSPWSSYNEQLF. In DNA form, the CDR3 reads TGTGCCAGCAGCCCCTGGTCAAGCTACAATGAGCAGCTCTTC. The entire variable domain, with the rest obtained from reference TRBV14 and TRBJ2-1, is as follows: EAGVTQFPSHSVIEKGQTVTLRCDPISGHDNLYWYRRVMGKEIKFLLHFVKESKQDESGMPNNRFLAERTGGTYSTLKVQPAELEDSGVYFCASSPWSSYNEQLFGPGTRLTVL.

In this sample, this clonotype is medium-sized. The chain couples TRBV9 to TRBJ2-7, with D perhaps matching TRBD2 (5 bases). The CDR3 contains 14 residues. Trimming removed 1 base from V and 5 bases from J, with 13 bases in between. The V gene's germline CDR1 is SGDLS and CDR2 YYNGEE. CDR3 region: CASSVLGINDEQYF. Written as DNA, the CDR3 is TGTGCCAGCAGCGTACTCGGGATAAACGACGAGCAGTACTTC.

Relative to its sample, this clonotype is medium-sized. This sequence joins TRBV20-1 and TRBJ2-3; TRBD2 matches at 14 bases. The germline V gene has CDR1 DFQATT and CDR2 SNEGSKA (reference sequence). This CDR3 has 15 residues. V lost 6 bases to trimming and J lost 4 bases; unmatched junction nucleotides: 6. CDR3 DNA sequence: TGCAGTGCCCGGACTAGCGGGAGGAATGCAGATACGCAGTATTTT. This codes for CSARTSGRNADTQYF.

Notes on this clonotype: A clone one base away is much larger, so this may be a read error. This chain joins TRBV4-1 and TRBJ2-3; D might be TRBD2 (5 bases). There are 14 residues in the CDR3. Germline V gives CDR1 MGHRA, CDR2 YSYEKL. CDR3 nucleotide sequence: TGCGCCAGCAACCAAGATCGGAGAGGGTGGACGCAGTATTTT. Translating gives CASNQDRRGWTQYF.

This clonotype ranks as medium-sized. J is TRBJ2-7 and V is TRBV7-3, with 9 bases identical to TRBD1. There are 15 residues in the CDR3. Germline CDR1 and CDR2: SGHTA and FQGTGA. J gave up 3 bases and V 6 bases, and 9 bases lay outside the gene matches. As DNA, the CDR3 is TGTGCCAGCAGACTCCGTCCGGGACAGGGCTACGAGCAGTACTTC. It encodes CASRLRPGQGYEQYF.

Of note for this clonotype: Since a much larger clone is just one base distant, this may be a read error. This chain joins TRBV4-2 and TRBJ1-2; maybe TRBD1 (5 bases). Germline V CDR1 and CDR2: LGHNA, YNFKEQ. CDR3 length: 14 residues. CDR3 loop: CAGSQDHGTYGYTF. The CDR3 nucleotides are TGTGCCGGCAGCCAAGATCACGGGACCTATGGCTACACCTTC.

By proportion, this clonotype is medium-sized. This rearrangement joins TRBV28 to TRBJ1-5, with D possibly TRBD1 on 5 matching bases. The CDR3 loop spans 13 amino acids. Trimming stripped 5 bases from V and 4 bases from J, with 9 bases between. Germline assignment: CDR1 MDHEN and CDR2 SYDVKM. CDR3 nucleotides: TGTGCCAGCAGTCCCAGGGATAATCAGCCCCAGCATTTT. As protein: CASSPRDNQPQHF.

This clonotype is judged medium-sized. This chain uses TRBV27 with TRBJ2-3; 7 bases are shared with TRBD1. The V gene end was trimmed by 5 bases and the J gene end by 7 bases; junction bases not matched to a gene: 12. The germline V gene has CDR1 MNHEY and CDR2 SMNVEV (reference sequence). The CDR3 length is 15 residues. Here the CDR3 DNA reads TGTGCCAGCAGTCCAGACCCGACAGGGTCAAATACGCAGTATTTT. This codes for CASSPDPTGSNTQYF.

V and J are TRBV6-2 or TRBV6-3 and TRBJ2-7; no firm D call. The V end lost 6 bases, the J end lost 3 bases, and 6 bases lay between the germline ends. This CDR3 is 11 amino acids long. Germline loops: CDR1 MNHEY, CDR2 SVGEGT. CDR3 residues: CASRRNYEQYF. CDR3 coding DNA: TGTGCCAGCAGACGGAACTACGAGCAGTACTTC.

This clonotype counts as medium-sized (0.01 to 0.1%). The chain combines TRBV9 with TRBJ2-1; 7 bases agree with TRBD2. V lost 3 bases, J lost 9 bases, and 3 bases stayed unmatched. Germline CDR1 reads SGDLS; CDR2 reads YYNGEE. The CDR3 sequence is 12 residues long. The CDR3 reads CASSGLASEQFF. CDR3 bases: TGTGCCAGCAGCGGACTAGCTTCTGAGCAGTTCTTC. Together with reference TRBV9 and TRBJ2-1, the CDR3 gives the full variable domain: DSGVTQTPKHLITATGQRVTLRCSPRSGDLSVYWYQQSLDQGLQFLIQYYNGEERAKGNILERFSAQQFPDLHSELNLSSLELGDSALYFCASSGLASEQFFGPGTRLTVL.

By sample fraction, this clonotype is large. Here the CDR3 DNA reads TGCAGCGTTGAGGCCGTCGAAGCGGAAAGCACAGATACGCAGTATTTT. It yields the protein CSVEAVEAESTDTQYF. The chain joins TRBV29-1 to TRBJ2-3; D may be TRBD2 (5 bases). V gave up 3 bases and J gave up 0 bases, with 16 bases separating them. The CDR3 extends over 16 amino acids. CDR1 is SQVTM, CDR2 ANQGSEA, per germline.

This clonotype qualifies as medium-sized (0.01 to 0.1%). The chain joins TRBV12-3 or TRBV12-4 to TRBJ2-2, with D unclear. This CDR3 region has 14 residues. V gave up 3 bases and J gave up 3 bases, with 8 bases separating them. The CDR3 sequence is CASSLSTHTGELFF. CDR3 in DNA: TGTGCCAGCAGTTTGTCGACCCACACCGGGGAGCTGTTTTTT.

This clonotype was recorded a few times. This sequence joins TRBV27 and TRBJ1-1; D unclear. Germline CDR1 is MNHEY and CDR2 is SMNVEV (reference sequence). CDR3 length: 12 amino acids. With 3 bases removed from V and 1 base from J, the gap between germline ends came to 3 bases. In DNA form, the CDR3 reads TGTGCCAGCAGTTTCTGGAACACTGAAGCTTTCTTT. Translation: CASSFWNTEAFF.

This clonotype is termed medium-sized. The chain is built from TRBV27 and TRBJ1-5; TRBD1 agrees at 8 bases. This CDR3 has 17 amino acids. The germline CDR1 and CDR2 sequences are MNHEY and SMNVEV (reference sequence). V lost 4 bases to trimming and J lost 7 bases; unmatched junction nucleotides: 15. The CDR3 region is CASSSGSSGGAGQPQHF. The CDR3 DNA sequence: TGTGCCAGCAGTTCAGGGTCCTCAGGGGGCGCGGGGCAGCCCCAGCATTTT.

This clonotype is deemed medium-sized. This chain uses TRBV6-1 with TRBJ1-4; D is unresolved. The V end lost 3 bases, the J end lost 5 bases, and 16 bases lay between the germline ends. Germline CDR1 MNHNS, CDR2 SASEGT. The CDR3 is 16 amino acids. DNA for the CDR3: TGTGCCAGCAGTGATACCAGAGGGAGGCTCAATGAAAAACTGTTTTTT. Encoded protein: CASSDTRGRLNEKLFF.

By sample share, this clonotype is medium-sized. The chain carries TRBV28 and TRBJ2-7, with 8 bases identical to TRBD2. The germline CDR1 and CDR2 sequences are MDHEN and SYDVKM. The CDR3 runs to 14 residues. The J segment lost 2 bases and the V segment lost 6 bases, leaving 6 bases of the junction unmatched. This CDR3 is CASSQRLAPYEQYF. CDR3 coding DNA: TGTGCCAGCAGCCAAAGACTAGCGCCCTACGAGCAGTACTTC.

This clonotype was counted once. This could be a read error, since a much larger clone is one nucleotide away. The CDR3 DNA reads TGTGCCAGCAGAGTCACAGGGGCGCTTTACCAAGAGACCCAGTACTTC. Its translation is CASRVTGALYQETQYF. The V gene is TRBV27, the J gene TRBJ2-5; 7 nucleotides agree with TRBD1. The CDR3 is 16 residues long. Trimming cost V 6 bases and J 0 bases; bases outside gene matches: 10. The germline V gene has CDR1 MNHEY and CDR2 SMNVEV (reference sequence).

This clonotype is categorized as medium-sized (0.01 to 0.1%). The chain has TRBV27 and TRBJ1-6, with TRBD1 matching 9 bases. The junction had 6 bases not matched to a gene; V was cut back by 4 bases and J by 11 bases. Germline V gives CDR1 MNHEY, CDR2 SMNVEV (reference sequence). CDR3 length equals 14 residues. This chain's CDR3 is CASSSGQGLPPLHF. The CDR3 region has the DNA TGTGCCAGCAGTTCCGGACAGGGGCTTCCACCCCTCCACTTT.

In its sample, this clonotype was seen a few times. Here the CDR3 reads CASRPGLAEEQYF. The CDR3 DNA reads TGTGCCAGCAGGCCGGGACTAGCGGAAGAGCAGTACTTC. J is TRBJ2-7 and V is TRBV7-9; 11 bases map to TRBD2. The J segment lost 7 bases and the V segment lost 6 bases, leaving 5 bases of the junction unmatched. This CDR3 comprises 13 residues. The germline V gene encodes CDR1 SEHNR and CDR2 FQNEAQ (reference sequence).

This clonotype is labeled medium-sized. The chain uses TRBV18 and TRBJ2-5, with 8 bases aligning to TRBD1. The CDR3 runs to 15 residues. CDR1 and CDR2 (germline): KGHSH, LQKENI. V gave up 3 bases and J gave up 4 bases; unmatched junction bases: 7. The DNA for the CDR3 is TGTGCCAGCTCACCTACGGACAGGGCTGCAGAGACCCAGTACTTC. This gives the protein CASSPTDRAAETQYF.

As to this clonotype: A much larger clone lies a single base off, so this may be a read error. The chain joins TRBV28 to TRBJ1-5; D uncertain. The ends were cut back, 7 bases at V and 1 base at J, with 14 bases in the middle. This CDR3 contains 15 residues. Germline V gene sequence: CDR1 MDHEN, CDR2 SYDVKM. The CDR3 here is CASNTGSSSNQPQHF. The CDR3 nucleotides read TGTGCCAGCAACACTGGGAGTAGCAGCAATCAGCCCCAGCATTTT. The variable domain in full, completed from reference TRBV28 and TRBJ1-5, reads DVKVTQSSRYLVKRTGEKVFLECVQDMDHENMFWYRQDPGLGLRLIYFSYDVKMKEKGDIPEGYSVSREKKERFSLILESASTNQTSMYLCASNTGSSSNQPQHFGDGTRLSIL.

Worth noting for this clonotype: Compared with germline, one end of the junction differs, possibly owing to a read error. This rearrangement joins TRBV12-3 or TRBV12-4 to TRBJ1-1, with unresolved D. The CDR3 runs to 14 residues. CDR3 protein: CASSWPPPNTEAFF. The CDR3 coding sequence is TGTGCCAGCAGTTGGCCACCACCGAACACTGAAGCCTTCTTT.

Here the CDR3 reads CASRIQRLAGSYEQYF. CDR3 coding DNA: TGTGCCAGCAGAATCCAAAGACTAGCGGGTTCCTACGAGCAGTACTTC. The chain carries TRBV28 and TRBJ2-7, with 10 nucleotides matching TRBD2. CDR3 length equals 16 residues. V shed 6 bases, J shed 1 base, and the junction held 9 bases outside the gene matches. In germline, CDR1 is MDHEN, CDR2 SYDVKM.

This chain uses TRBV6-4 with TRBJ2-1, with 9 bases matching TRBD2. V was clipped by 3 bases and J by 7 bases; unmatched bases: 4. The germline V gene has CDR1 MRHNA and CDR2 SNTAGT. The CDR3 sequence is 14 residues long. CDR3 amino acids: CASSELAGYNEQFF. The CDR3 DNA reads TGTGCCAGCAGTGAACTAGCGGGTTATAATGAGCAGTTCTTC.